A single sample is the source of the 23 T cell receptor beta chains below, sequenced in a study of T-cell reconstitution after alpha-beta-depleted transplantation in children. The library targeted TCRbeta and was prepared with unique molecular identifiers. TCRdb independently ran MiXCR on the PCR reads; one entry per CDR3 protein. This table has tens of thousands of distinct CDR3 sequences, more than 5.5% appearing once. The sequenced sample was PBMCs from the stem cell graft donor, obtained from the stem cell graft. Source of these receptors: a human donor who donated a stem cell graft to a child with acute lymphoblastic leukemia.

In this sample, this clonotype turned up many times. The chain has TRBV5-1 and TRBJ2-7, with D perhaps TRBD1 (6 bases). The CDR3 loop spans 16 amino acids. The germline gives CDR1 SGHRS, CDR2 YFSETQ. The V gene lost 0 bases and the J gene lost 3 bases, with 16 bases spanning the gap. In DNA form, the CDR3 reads TGCGCCAGCAGCTTGGAGTCGTCCAGGGGCGGCTACGAGCAGTACTTC. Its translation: CASSLESSRGGYEQYF.

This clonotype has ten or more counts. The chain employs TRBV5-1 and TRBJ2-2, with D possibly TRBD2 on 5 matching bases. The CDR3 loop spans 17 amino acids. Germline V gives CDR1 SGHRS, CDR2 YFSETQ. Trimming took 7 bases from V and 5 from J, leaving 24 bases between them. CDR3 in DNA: TGCGCCAGCCCAGGAAGGACTCCTCAAAAAGGGACCGGGGAGCTGTTTTTT. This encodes CASPGRTPQKGTGELFF. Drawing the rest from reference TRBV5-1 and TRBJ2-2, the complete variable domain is KAGVTQTPRYLIKTRGQQVTLSCSPISGHRSVSWYQQTPGQGLQFLFEYFSETQRNKGNFPGRFSGRQFSNSRSEMNVSTLELGDSALYLCASPGRTPQKGTGELFFGEGSRLTVL.

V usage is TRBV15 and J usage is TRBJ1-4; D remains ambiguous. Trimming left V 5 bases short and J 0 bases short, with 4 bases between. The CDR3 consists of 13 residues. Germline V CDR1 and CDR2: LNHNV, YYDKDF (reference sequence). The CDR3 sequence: CATSRATNEKLFF. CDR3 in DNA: TGTGCCACCAGCCGGGCAACTAATGAAAAACTGTTTTTT.

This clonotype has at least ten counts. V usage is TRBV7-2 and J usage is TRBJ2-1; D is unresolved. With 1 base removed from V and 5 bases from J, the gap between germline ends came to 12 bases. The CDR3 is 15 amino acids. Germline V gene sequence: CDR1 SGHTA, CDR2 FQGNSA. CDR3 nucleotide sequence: TGTGCCAGCAGCTTAGAGGGAATCCCCAACAATGAGCAGTTCTTC. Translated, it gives CASSLEGIPNNEQFF. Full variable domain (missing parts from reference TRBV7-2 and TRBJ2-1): GAGVSQSPSNKVTEKGKDVELRCDPISGHTALYWYRQSLGQGLEFLIYFQGNSAPDKSGLPSDRFSAERTGGSVSTLTIQRTQQEDSAVYLCASSLEGIPNNEQFFGPGTRLTVL.

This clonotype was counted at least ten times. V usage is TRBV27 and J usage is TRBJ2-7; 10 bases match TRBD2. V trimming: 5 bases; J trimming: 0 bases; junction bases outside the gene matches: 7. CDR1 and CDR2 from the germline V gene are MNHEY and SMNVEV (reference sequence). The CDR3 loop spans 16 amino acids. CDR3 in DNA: TGTGCCAGCAGTCCCGAACCTAGCGGGAGCTCCTACGAGCAGTACTTC. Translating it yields CASSPEPSGSSYEQYF.

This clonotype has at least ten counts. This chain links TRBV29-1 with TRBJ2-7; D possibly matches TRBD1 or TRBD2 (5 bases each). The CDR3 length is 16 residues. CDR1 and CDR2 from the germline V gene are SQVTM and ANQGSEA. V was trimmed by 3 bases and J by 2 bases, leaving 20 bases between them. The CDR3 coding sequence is TGCAGCGTTGAGGGGGATCAGCAACTGGGAACCTACGAGCAGTACTTC. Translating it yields CSVEGDQQLGTYEQYF.

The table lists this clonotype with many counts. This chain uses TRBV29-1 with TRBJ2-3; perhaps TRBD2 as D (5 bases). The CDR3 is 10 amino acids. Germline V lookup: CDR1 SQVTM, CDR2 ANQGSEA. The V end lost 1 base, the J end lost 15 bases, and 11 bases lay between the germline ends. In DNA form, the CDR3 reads TGCAGCGTTGAAGGAGGGCCGGCCTATTTT. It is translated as CSVEGGPAYF.

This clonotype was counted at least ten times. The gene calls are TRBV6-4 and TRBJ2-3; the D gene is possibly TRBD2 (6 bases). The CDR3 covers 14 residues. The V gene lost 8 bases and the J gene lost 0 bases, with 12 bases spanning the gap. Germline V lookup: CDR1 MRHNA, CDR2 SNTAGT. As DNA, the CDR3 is TGTGCCAGCGGTTCCGGGACTAGCACAGATACGCAGTATTTT. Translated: CASGSGTSTDTQYF.

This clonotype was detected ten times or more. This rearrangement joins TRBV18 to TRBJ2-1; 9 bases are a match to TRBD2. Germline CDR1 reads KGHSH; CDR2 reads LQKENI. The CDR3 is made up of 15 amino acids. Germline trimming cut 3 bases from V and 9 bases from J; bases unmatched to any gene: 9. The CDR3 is CASSPYSGRSSEQFF. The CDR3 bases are TGTGCCAGCTCACCGTACAGCGGGAGGTCGAGTGAGCAGTTCTTC.

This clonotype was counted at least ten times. The CDR3 nucleotides are TGTGCCAGCAGTTTTCTGGGGGGCCGATCCACAGATACGCAGTATTTT. Amino acid sequence: CASSFLGGRSTDTQYF. The chain uses TRBV28 and TRBJ2-3; tentatively, D is TRBD1 or TRBD2 (6 bases each). The CDR3 has 16 residues. Trimming stripped 3 bases from V and 2 bases from J, with 15 bases between. Per the germline V gene, CDR1 is MDHEN and CDR2 is SYDVKM. Variable domain in full (rest from reference TRBV28 and TRBJ2-3): DVKVTQSSRYLVKRTGEKVFLECVQDMDHENMFWYRQDPGLGLRLIYFSYDVKMKEKGDIPEGYSVSREKKERFSLILESASTNQTSMYLCASSFLGGRSTDTQYFGPGTRLTVL.

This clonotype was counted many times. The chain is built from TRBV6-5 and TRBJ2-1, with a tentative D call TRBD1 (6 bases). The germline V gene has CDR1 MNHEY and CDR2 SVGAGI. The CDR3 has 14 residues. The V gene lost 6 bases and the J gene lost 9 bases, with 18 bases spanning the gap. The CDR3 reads CASRPQARTAEQFF. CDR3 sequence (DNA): TGTGCCAGCAGACCACAGGCTCGGACAGCTGAGCAGTTCTTC.

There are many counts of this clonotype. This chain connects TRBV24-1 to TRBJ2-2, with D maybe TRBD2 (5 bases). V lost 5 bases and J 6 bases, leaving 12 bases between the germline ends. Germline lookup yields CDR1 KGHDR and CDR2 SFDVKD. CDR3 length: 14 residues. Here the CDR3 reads CATSGQMEAGELFF. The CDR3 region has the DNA TGTGCCACCAGTGGCCAGATGGAGGCCGGGGAGCTGTTTTTT.

The CDR3 sequence is CATSGGTGSGNTIYF. The CDR3 DNA reads as TGTGCCACCAGCGGCGGGACAGGCTCTGGAAACACCATATATTTT. This sequence joins TRBV24-1 and TRBJ1-3, with 8 bases matching TRBD1. The V segment lost 7 bases and the J segment 0 bases; nucleotides outside the gene matches: 4. The CDR3 has 15 residues. Germline CDR1 KGHDR, CDR2 SFDVKD.

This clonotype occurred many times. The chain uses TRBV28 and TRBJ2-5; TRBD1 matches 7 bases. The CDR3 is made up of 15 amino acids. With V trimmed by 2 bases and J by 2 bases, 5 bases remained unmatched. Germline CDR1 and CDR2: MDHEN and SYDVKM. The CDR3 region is CASSLSARGQETQYF. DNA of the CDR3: TGTGCCAGCAGTTTAAGCGCCAGGGGGCAAGAGACCCAGTACTTC.

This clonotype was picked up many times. In nucleotides, the CDR3 is TGTGCCAGCAGCTTAAACCTGGGGGGGGGCACTGAAGCTTTCTTT. It encodes CASSLNLGGGTEAFF. The rearrangement joins TRBV7-2 to TRBJ1-1, with D possibly matching TRBD1 (5 bases). Germline V gene sequence: CDR1 SGHTA, CDR2 FQGNSA. V lost 2 bases to trimming and J lost 4 bases, with 14 bases between them. The CDR3 contains 15 residues.

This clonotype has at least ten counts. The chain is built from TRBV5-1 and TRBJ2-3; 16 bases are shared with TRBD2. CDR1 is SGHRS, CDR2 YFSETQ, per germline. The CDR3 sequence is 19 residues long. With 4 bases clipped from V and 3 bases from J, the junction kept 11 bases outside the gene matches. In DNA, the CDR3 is TGCGCCAGCAGCGCGGGACTAGCGGGGGGGTCCTCGGTAACAGATACGCAGTATTTT. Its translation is CASSAGLAGGSSVTDTQYF.

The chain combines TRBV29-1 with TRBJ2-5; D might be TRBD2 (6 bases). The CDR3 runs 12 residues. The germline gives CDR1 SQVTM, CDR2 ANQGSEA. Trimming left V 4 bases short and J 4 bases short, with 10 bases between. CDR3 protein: CSVGGGGETQYF. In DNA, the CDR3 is TGCAGCGTTGGGGGAGGAGGAGAGACCCAGTACTTC.

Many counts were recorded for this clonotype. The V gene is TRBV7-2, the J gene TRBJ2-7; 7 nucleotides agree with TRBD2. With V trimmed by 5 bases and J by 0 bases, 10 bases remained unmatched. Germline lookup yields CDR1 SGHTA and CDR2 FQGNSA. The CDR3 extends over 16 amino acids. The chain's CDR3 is CASSLLGGTSSYEQYF. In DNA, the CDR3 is TGTGCCAGCAGCCTCCTGGGGGGGACCAGCTCCTACGAGCAGTACTTC.

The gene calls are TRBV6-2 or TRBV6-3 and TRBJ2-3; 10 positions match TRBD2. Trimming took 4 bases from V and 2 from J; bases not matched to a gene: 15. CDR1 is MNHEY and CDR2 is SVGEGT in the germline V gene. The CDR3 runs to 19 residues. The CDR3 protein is CASSLGVPSGGQITDTQYF. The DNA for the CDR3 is TGTGCCAGCAGTTTGGGGGTGCCTAGCGGGGGACAGATCACAGATACGCAGTATTTT.

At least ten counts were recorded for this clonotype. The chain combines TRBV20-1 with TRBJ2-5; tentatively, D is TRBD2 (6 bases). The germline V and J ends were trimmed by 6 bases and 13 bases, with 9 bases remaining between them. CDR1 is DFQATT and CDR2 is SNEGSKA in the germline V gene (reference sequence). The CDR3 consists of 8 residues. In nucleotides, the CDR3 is TGCAGTGCCCACGGGGGGTACTTC. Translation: CSAHGGYF.

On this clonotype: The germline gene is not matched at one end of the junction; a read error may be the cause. The CDR3 DNA sequence: TGTGCCATCAGCTTTTTAGCGGGAGGGAGCACAGATACGCAGTATTTT. Translated: CAISFLAGGSTDTQYF. The chain joins TRBV5-5 to TRBJ2-3; 11 nucleotides agree with TRBD2. The CDR3 has 16 residues. The V gene's germline CDR1 is SGHKS and CDR2 YYEKEE (reference sequence).

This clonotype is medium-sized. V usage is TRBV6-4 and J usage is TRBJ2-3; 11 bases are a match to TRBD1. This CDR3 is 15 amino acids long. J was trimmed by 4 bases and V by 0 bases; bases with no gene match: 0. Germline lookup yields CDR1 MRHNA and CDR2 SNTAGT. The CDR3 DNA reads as TGTGCCAGCAGTGACTCGGGACAGGGGGCAGATACGCAGTATTTT. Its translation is CASSDSGQGADTQYF.

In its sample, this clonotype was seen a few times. The CDR3 DNA sequence: TGTGCCAGCAGCTTAGGTCAGCGGGGGGTCACAGATACGCAGTATTTT. It encodes CASSLGQRGVTDTQYF. The chain joins TRBV7-2 to TRBJ2-3; 9 bases line up with TRBD2. Per germline, CDR1 SGHTA and CDR2 FQGNSA. V shed 1 base and J 2 bases; nucleotides not matched to a gene: 4. CDR3 length: 16 residues.